Each of the 19 T cell receptor beta chains below was sequenced from the same sample in a study of shared clonotypes between healthy human individuals. Assay used: immunoSEQ multiplex PCR; TCRdb lists only in-frame clones, some missing. The sample holds 2 million to 2.5 million clones; more than 85% are singletons and the top ten take under 0.45%. Sequenced input: naive CD4+ T cells from PBMCs. As to subset: CD45RA+ positively selected. Every receptor here comes from a man aged 18-30 years in good health. Some clones in this sample may be carry-over from other donors' samples.

A remark on this clone: This sample includes further DNA sequences coding for the same CDR3. The rearrangement joins TRBV7-3 to TRBJ1-3; D is uncertain. V lost 3 bases to trimming and J lost 0 bases, with 6 bases between them. The CDR3 spans 14 residues. Per germline, CDR1 SGHTA and CDR2 FQGTGA. CDR3 loop: CASSLGGSGNTIYF. As DNA, the CDR3 is TGTGCCAGCAGCTTGGGCGGCTCTGGAAACACCATATATTTT.

This chain uses TRBV5-1 with TRBJ2-1; 8 bases fit TRBD2. The CDR3 is made up of 16 amino acids. The V gene end was trimmed by 0 bases and the J gene end by 4 bases; junction bases not matched to a gene: 6. Germline lookup yields CDR1 SGHRS and CDR2 YFSETQ. DNA of the CDR3: TGCGCCAGCAGCTTGGATACTAGCGGATTTTACAATGAGCAGTTCTTC. Residues: CASSLDTSGFYNEQFF.

This chain connects TRBV9 to TRBJ1-2; D is uncertain. This CDR3 is 11 amino acids long. V gave up 3 bases and J gave up 4 bases, with 4 bases separating them. Germline V gene data show CDR1 as SGDLS and CDR2 as YYNGEE. The chain's CDR3 is CASSGGYGYTF. In nucleotides, the CDR3 is TGTGCCAGCAGCGGAGGCTATGGCTACACCTTC. Drawing the rest from reference TRBV9 and TRBJ1-2, the complete variable domain is DSGVTQTPKHLITATGQRVTLRCSPRSGDLSVYWYQQSLDQGLQFLIQYYNGEERAKGNILERFSAQQFPDLHSELNLSSLELGDSALYFCASSGGYGYTFGSGTRLTVV.

This clone has just a few counts. The genes are TRBV5-4 and TRBJ1-2; D is undetermined. The CDR3 is made up of 13 amino acids. Germline CDR1 and CDR2: SGHNT and YYREEE (reference sequence). V was clipped by 9 bases and J by 6 bases, with 18 bases between them. CDR3 region: CATAGPRRDGYTF. The CDR3 DNA reads as TGTGCCACAGCCGGGCCCCGGCGGGATGGCTACACCTTC.

V gene TRBV10-3 combines with J gene TRBJ1-5, with D possibly matching TRBD1 (5 bases). Germline CDR1 and CDR2: ENHRY and SYGVKD. CDR3 length equals 14 residues. V lost 8 bases to trimming and J lost 6 bases, with 17 bases between them. DNA of the CDR3: TGTGCCATCGGGACTTGGGGAGCAGGTCAGCCCCAGCATTTT. Protein: CAIGTWGAGQPQHF.

The rearrangement uses TRBV6-5 and TRBJ2-2, with no clear D. This CDR3 is 13 amino acids long. Trimming cost V 5 bases and J 3 bases, with 7 bases left between them. Germline V gene sequence: CDR1 MNHEY, CDR2 SVGAGI. CDR3 coding DNA: TGTGCCAGCAGTACCCCCCACACCGGGGAGCTGTTTTTT. Encoded protein: CASSTPHTGELFF.

This sequence joins TRBV7-9 and TRBJ2-7, with D perhaps assigned TRBD1 or TRBD2 (5 bases each). The CDR3 totals 15 residues. CDR1 and CDR2 (germline): SEHNR, FQNEAQ (reference sequence). Trimming removed 5 bases at V and 1 base at J, with 15 bases between. The CDR3 DNA reads as TGTGCCAGCAGCCGTACCGGGACCTTATCCTACGAGCAGTACTTC. Its protein product is CASSRTGTLSYEQYF.

This sequence joins TRBV19 and TRBJ1-1, with TRBD1 as a possible D gene (5 bases). The CDR3 length is 15 residues. Germline assignment: CDR1 LNHDA and CDR2 SQIVND (reference sequence). V dropped 2 bases and J dropped 7 bases, with 17 bases sitting between them. DNA for the CDR3: TGTGCCAGTAGTATATACAGGTCTGCCCGGTTTGAAGCTTTCTTT. This encodes CASSIYRSARFEAFF.

The chain links TRBV7-6 to TRBJ2-7; D tentatively fits TRBD1 or TRBD2 (6 bases each). This CDR3 is built from 14 residues. V was clipped by 1 base and J by 0 bases, with 7 bases between them. The germline CDR1 and CDR2 sequences are SGHVS and FNYEAQ. The CDR3: CASSLGGASYEQYF. In DNA, the CDR3 is TGTGCCAGCAGCTTAGGGGGGGCCTCCTACGAGCAGTACTTC.

V is TRBV7-2 and J is TRBJ2-1, with 7 bases identical to TRBD2. V was pared by 7 bases and J by 6 bases, with 15 bases of the junction left unmatched. The CDR3 runs to 16 residues. Germline V gene data show CDR1 as SGHTA and CDR2 as FQGNSA. The CDR3 reads CASNYALAELGNEQFF. The CDR3 bases are TGTGCCAGCAACTATGCCCTAGCGGAGCTGGGCAATGAGCAGTTCTTC.

The CDR3 region is CASSHANTGLYEQYF. Written as DNA, the CDR3 is TGCGCCAGCAGCCATGCAAACACAGGACTCTACGAGCAGTACTTC. The chain couples TRBV4-3 to TRBJ2-7, with D perhaps assigned TRBD1 or TRBD2 (5 bases each). The CDR3 spans 15 residues. Germline V gene lookup returns CDR1 LGHNA and CDR2 YSLEER. Between the trimmed V and J ends, which lost 3 bases and 3 bases, there was a span of 15 bases.

A note on this clone: Different DNA sequences within this sample yield the same CDR3. Here the CDR3 reads CASSPSSGNTIYF. For the CDR3, the DNA is TGTGCCAGCTCACCGTCCTCTGGAAACACCATATATTTT. The V call is TRBV18, the J call TRBJ1-3; D is ambiguous. The CDR3 runs 13 residues. The V end was cut by 3 bases, the J end by 0 bases, with 3 bases between. Germline CDR1 is KGHSH and CDR2 is LQKENI. The entire variable domain, with the rest obtained from reference TRBV18 and TRBJ1-3, is as follows: NAGVMQNPRHLVRRRGQEARLRCSPMKGHSHVYWYRQLPEEGLKFMVYLQKENIIDESGMPKERFSAEFPKEGPSILRIQQVVRGDSAAYFCASSPSSGNTIYFGEGSWLTVV.

About this clone itself: Relative to the germline gene, one junction end is altered; a read error may explain this. This chain links TRBV29-1 with TRBJ2-5; D may match TRBD1 or TRBD2 (6 bases each). The CDR3 is 12 amino acids. The V gene's germline CDR1 is SQVTM and CDR2 ANQGSEA. CDR3 sequence reads: CSGVGGQGTQYF. For the CDR3, the DNA is TGCAGCGGTGTTGGGGGGCAAGGGACCCAGTACTTC.

The V call is TRBV19, the J call TRBJ1-5; tentative D call: TRBD1 (5 bases). Germline assignment: CDR1 LNHDA and CDR2 SQIVND (reference sequence). This CDR3 has 13 amino acids. With 3 bases removed from V and 5 bases from J, the gap between germline ends came to 8 bases. The CDR3 spells CASSMVGDQPQHF. CDR3 DNA sequence: TGTGCCAGTAGTATGGTAGGGGATCAGCCCCAGCATTTT.

The chain has TRBV18 and TRBJ2-2, with D possibly matching TRBD1 (7 bases). V was trimmed by 6 bases and J by 3 bases, leaving 11 bases between them. Germline V gene sequence: CDR1 KGHSH, CDR2 LQKENI. The length of the CDR3 is 14 residues. The chain's CDR3 is CASSRDSYTGELFF. CDR3 nucleotide sequence: TGTGCCAGCTCGCGGGACAGCTACACCGGGGAGCTGTTTTTT. Looking up the rest from reference TRBV18 and TRBJ2-2 gives the full variable domain: NAGVMQNPRHLVRRRGQEARLRCSPMKGHSHVYWYRQLPEEGLKFMVYLQKENIIDESGMPKERFSAEFPKEGPSILRIQQVVRGDSAAYFCASSRDSYTGELFFGEGSRLTVL.

The chain is built from TRBV5-4 and TRBJ2-2, with 10 bases fitting TRBD2. CDR1 and CDR2 (germline): SGHNT, YYREEE (reference sequence). The CDR3 runs to 15 residues. V shed 4 bases and J 6 bases; nucleotides not matched to a gene: 6. The CDR3 DNA reads TGTGCCAGCAGCCCCCTAGCGGGAGCCGCCGGGGAGCTGTTTTTT. Amino acid sequence: CASSPLAGAAGELFF.

In this sample, this clone turned up once. The chain is built from TRBV7-2 and TRBJ2-1; 7 bases align to TRBD1. The CDR3 runs 13 residues. Germline V gives CDR1 SGHTA, CDR2 FQGNSA. Losses at the gene ends were 3 bases for V and 7 bases for J; bases not matched to a gene: 3. The chain's CDR3 is CASSFDRDNEQFF. The CDR3 region has the DNA TGTGCCAGCAGCTTCGACAGGGATAATGAGCAGTTCTTC.

The chain links TRBV19 to TRBJ2-7, with TRBD2 matching 10 bases. Losses at the gene ends were 3 bases for V and 5 bases for J; bases not matched to a gene: 10. This CDR3 region has 16 residues. CDR1 LNHDA and CDR2 SQIVND come from the germline V gene (reference sequence). CDR3 nucleotides: TGTGCCAGTAGTATTTCATCGGGACTAGCGTCTGACGAGCAGTACTTC. Encoded protein: CASSISSGLASDEQYF. Together with reference TRBV19 and TRBJ2-7, the CDR3 gives the full variable domain: DGGITQSPKYLFRKEGQNVTLSCEQNLNHDAMYWYRQDPGQGLRLIYYSQIVNDFQKGDIAEGYSVSREKKESFPLTVTSAQKNPTAFYLCASSISSGLASDEQYFGPGTRLTVT.

The rearrangement links TRBV7-2 to TRBJ1-5; D may be TRBD1 (6 bases). The CDR3 consists of 15 residues. The V gene lost 1 base and the J gene lost 9 bases, with 16 bases spanning the gap. The V gene's germline CDR1 is SGHTA and CDR2 FQGNSA. CDR3: CASSLEGGSFLPQHF. For the CDR3, the DNA is TGTGCCAGCAGCTTAGAGGGGGGATCGTTTTTGCCCCAGCATTTT.